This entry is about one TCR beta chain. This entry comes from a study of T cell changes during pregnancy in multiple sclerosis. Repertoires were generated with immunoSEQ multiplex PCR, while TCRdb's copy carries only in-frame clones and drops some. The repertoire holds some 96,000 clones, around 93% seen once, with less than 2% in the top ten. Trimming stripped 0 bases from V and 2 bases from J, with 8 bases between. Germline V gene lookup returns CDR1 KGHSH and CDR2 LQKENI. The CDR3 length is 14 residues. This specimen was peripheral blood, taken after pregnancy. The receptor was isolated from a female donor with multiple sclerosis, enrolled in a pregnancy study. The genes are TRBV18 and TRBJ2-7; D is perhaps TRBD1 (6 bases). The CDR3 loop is CASSPPTGPYEQYF. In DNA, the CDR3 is TGTGCCAGCTCACCACCCACAGGGCCCTACGAGCAGTACTTC.